This T cell receptor beta chain was documented in a study of molecular identifiers for immune sequencing clone quantification. Notes on the study in general: Clones above 20 RNA copies held over 98% of effector molecules, under 1% in naive cells.

This clonotype was observed many times. The antigen is unknown. TCR libraries were built in bulk with a published protocol and specific TCR primers. TCRdb used MiXCR to reprocess the PCR reads, holding one entry per CDR3 protein. Of 40,000 to 45,000 distinct CDR3 sequences in the sample, over 15% are singletons; the top ten hold more than 0.95%. The CDR3 runs to 13 residues. Germline-derived CDR1 and CDR2 are MNHNY and SVGAGI (reference sequence). V lost 6 bases, J lost 3 bases, and 5 bases stayed unmatched. Each library that profiled naive CD8 cells came from approximately 20,000 to 1,000,000 sorted cells with 10%, 30% or 50% RNA. The sorting of naive CD8 T cells used the CD8+CD4-CCR7+CD45RA+ phenotype.

The sequenced sample consisted of naive CD8+ T cells from blood, with Jurkat cell RNA spiked in. Subset defined: FACS-sorted CD8+CD4-CCR7+CD45RA+ naive T cells. This receptor was identified in a human donor in good health. Some libraries in this study had Jurkat cell RNA spiked in. V usage is TRBV6-6 and J usage is TRBJ2-7, with 7 bases fitting TRBD1. CDR3 DNA sequence: TGTGCCAGCAGCGACACAGGGGTCTACGAGCAGTACTTC. Translation: CASSDTGVYEQYF.